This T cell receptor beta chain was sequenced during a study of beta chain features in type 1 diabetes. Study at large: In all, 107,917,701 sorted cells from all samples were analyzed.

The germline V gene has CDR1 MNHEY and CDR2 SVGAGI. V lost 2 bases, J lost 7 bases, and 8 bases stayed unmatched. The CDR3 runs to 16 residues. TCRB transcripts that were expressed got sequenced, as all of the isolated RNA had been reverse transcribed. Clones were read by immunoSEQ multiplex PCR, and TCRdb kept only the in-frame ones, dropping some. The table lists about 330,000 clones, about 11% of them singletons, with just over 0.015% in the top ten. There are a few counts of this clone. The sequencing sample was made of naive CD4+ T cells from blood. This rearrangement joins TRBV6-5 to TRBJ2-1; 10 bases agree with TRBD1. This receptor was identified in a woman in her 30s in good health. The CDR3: CASSYVGTGVKNEQFF. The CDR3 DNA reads TGTGCCAGCAGTTACGTCGGGACAGGGGTCAAAAATGAGCAGTTCTTC.